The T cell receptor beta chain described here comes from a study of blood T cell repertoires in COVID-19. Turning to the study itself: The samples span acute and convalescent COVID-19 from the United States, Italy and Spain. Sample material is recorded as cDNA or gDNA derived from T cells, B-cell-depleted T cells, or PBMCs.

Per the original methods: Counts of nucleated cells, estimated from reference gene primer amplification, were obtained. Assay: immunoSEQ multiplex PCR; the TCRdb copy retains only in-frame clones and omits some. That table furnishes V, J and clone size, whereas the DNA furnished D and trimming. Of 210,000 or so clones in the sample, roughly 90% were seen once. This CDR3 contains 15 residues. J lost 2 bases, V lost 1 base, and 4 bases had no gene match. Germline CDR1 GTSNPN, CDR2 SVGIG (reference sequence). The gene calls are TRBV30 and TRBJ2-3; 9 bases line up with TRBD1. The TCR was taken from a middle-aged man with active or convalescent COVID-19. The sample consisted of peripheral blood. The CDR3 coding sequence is TGTGCCTGGAGTGGTGGGACAGGGATCACAGATACGCAGTATTTT. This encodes CAWSGGTGITDTQYF.